This T cell receptor beta chain is drawn from a study of shared clonotypes between healthy human individuals. As for the study in general: Plates per donor: three CD4 naive, three CD4 memory, two CD8 naive, one CD8 memory.

Method: immunoSEQ multiplex PCR; TCRdb's copy keeps in-frame clones and lacks some. This repertoire shows 2 million to 2.5 million clones, approximately 96% found once; its top ten account for roughly 0.13%. General study points: The study sampled only blood, and tissue repertoires likely differ. Around 5.4% of naive CD4 clonotypes were common to several donors.

In the case of this clone: Its specificity is not known.

The CDR3 covers 11 residues. Germline loops: CDR1 MNHEY, CDR2 SVGAGI. V was clipped by 8 bases and J by 3 bases, with 5 bases between them. The receptor's source is a young man in good health. The V and J genes are TRBV6-5 and TRBJ1-5; no clear D gene. Sequencing used naive CD4+ T cells sorted from blood. The subset: CD45RA+ positively selected. The DNA of the CDR3 is TGTGCCAGCGGATTCAATCAGCCCCAGCATTTT. Protein product: CASGFNQPQHF.